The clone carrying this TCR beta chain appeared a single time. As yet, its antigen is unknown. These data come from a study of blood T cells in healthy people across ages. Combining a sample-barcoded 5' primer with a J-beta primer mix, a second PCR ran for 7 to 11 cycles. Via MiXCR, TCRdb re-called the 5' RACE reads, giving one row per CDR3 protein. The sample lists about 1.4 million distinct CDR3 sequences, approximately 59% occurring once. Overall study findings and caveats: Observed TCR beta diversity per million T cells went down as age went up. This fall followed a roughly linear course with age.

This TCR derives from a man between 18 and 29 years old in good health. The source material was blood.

As DNA, the CDR3 is TGTGCCAGCAGCGACAGGGGGTCCAACGAGCAGTACTTC. This translates into CASSDRGSNEQYF. This rearrangement joins TRBV25-1 to TRBJ2-7, with 9 bases aligning to TRBD1. CDR1 and CDR2 (germline): MGHDK, SYGVNS. This CDR3 spans 13 amino acids. V lost 6 bases, J lost 5 bases, and 5 bases stayed unmatched.